These 28 T cell receptor beta chains were all obtained from the same sample, sequenced in a study of shared clonotypes between healthy human individuals. Sequenced by immunoSEQ multiplex PCR; TCRdb stores in-frame clones only, minus some. The data show some 900,000 clones, 60% to 85% seen once. Sequenced sample: memory CD4+ T cells sorted from blood. Subset of the sample: CD45RA-negative fraction. These receptors all come from a man in his late teens or twenties in good health.

V is TRBV15 and J is TRBJ1-4; D gene uncertain. The V and J ends lost 3 bases and 7 bases respectively, with 12 bases between them. Germline-derived CDR1 and CDR2 are LNHNV and YYDKDF (reference sequence). This CDR3 is built from 14 residues. CDR3 loop: CATSRGGGGEKLFF. The CDR3 nucleotides are TGTGCCACCAGCAGGGGAGGAGGAGGTGAAAAACTGTTTTTT.

The chain combines TRBV7-9 with TRBJ2-3; D not certain. In germline, CDR1 is SEHNR, CDR2 FQNEAQ (reference sequence). V was cut by 4 bases and J by 4 bases, with 6 bases left in between. This CDR3 comprises 12 residues. The CDR3 DNA reads as TGTGCCAGCAGCTCTACAGCAGATACGCAGTATTTT. This translates into CASSSTADTQYF.

Regarding this clone: Other nucleotide sequences in the sample specify the same CDR3. The genes are TRBV7-2 and TRBJ1-5; D remains unclear. V was clipped by 5 bases and J by 0 bases, with 5 bases between them. Germline values: CDR1 SGHTA, CDR2 FQGNSA. The CDR3 has 13 amino acids. The CDR3 here is CASSPDSNQPQHF. The CDR3 bases are TGTGCCAGCAGCCCAGATAGCAATCAGCCCCAGCATTTT.

The rearrangement links TRBV2 to TRBJ2-7; tentative D call: TRBD1 (7 bases). The germline V and J ends were trimmed by 5 bases and 11 bases, with 19 bases remaining between them. Germline V gene data show CDR1 as SNHLY and CDR2 as FYNNEI. The CDR3 has 13 residues. CDR3 sequence: CASSMTGKEGKYF. For the CDR3, the DNA is TGTGCCAGCAGTATGACAGGGAAGGAGGGGAAGTACTTC.

The chain is built from TRBV25-1 and TRBJ1-6; perhaps TRBD1 as D (5 bases). The CDR3 runs to 14 residues. Trimming cost V 3 bases and J 9 bases, with 12 bases left between them. In germline, CDR1 is MGHDK, CDR2 SYGVNS. Written as DNA, the CDR3 is TGTGCCAGCAGTGACCCTCGGGGGGTTTCACCCCTCCACTTT. It specifies CASSDPRGVSPLHF. Together with reference TRBV25-1 and TRBJ1-6, the CDR3 gives the full variable domain: EADIYQTPRYLVIGTGKKITLECSQTMGHDKMYWYQQDPGMELHLIHYSYGVNSTEKGDLSSESTVSRIRTEHFPLTLESARPSHTSQYLCASSDPRGVSPLHFGNGTRLTVT.

This chain joins TRBV27 and TRBJ2-1; 7 nucleotides align to TRBD1. This CDR3 is built from 16 residues. CDR1 MNHEY and CDR2 SMNVEV come from the germline V gene (reference sequence). V was clipped by 6 bases and J by 2 bases; unmatched bases: 10. CDR3 in DNA: TGTGCCAGCAGGCCGGGACAGTTATCCCCCTACAATGAGCAGTTCTTC. It encodes CASRPGQLSPYNEQFF.

V usage is TRBV7-2 and J usage is TRBJ2-5, with D possibly matching TRBD2 (6 bases). The CDR3 runs 15 residues. V shed 5 bases and J shed 5 bases, with 18 bases lying between them. Looked up from germline, CDR1 is SGHTA and CDR2 is FQGNSA. CDR3 bases: TGTGCCAGCAGCCTCAGCTTGGGGGGAGTGGAGACCCAGTACTTC. It translates to CASSLSLGGVETQYF.

On this clone: This sequence may be a read error, since a much larger clone differs from it by one base. This sequence joins TRBV2 and TRBJ2-3, with 10 bases identical to TRBD1. This CDR3 comprises 15 residues. Losses at the gene ends were 6 bases for V and 1 base for J; bases not matched to a gene: 4. The germline V gene has CDR1 SNHLY and CDR2 FYNNEI. In DNA, the CDR3 is TGTGCCAGCAGCCTCGGGACAGGGGGCACAGATACGCAGTATTTT. Translating it yields CASSLGTGGTDTQYF.

This clone was seen just once. This chain connects TRBV6-1 to TRBJ1-1; D is uncertain. The ends were cut back, 7 bases at V and 1 base at J, with 10 bases in the middle. The CDR3 runs 13 residues. Germline assignment: CDR1 MNHNS and CDR2 SASEGT. Written as DNA, the CDR3 is TGTGCCAGCAAGGAAGAGAAGAACACTGAAGCTTTCTTT. This gives the protein CASKEEKNTEAFF.

This clone was observed a handful of times. The chain carries TRBV5-5 and TRBJ2-2; possible D gene TRBD2, 6 bases. Germline-derived CDR1 and CDR2 are SGHKS and YYEKEE (reference sequence). CDR3 length equals 16 residues. V was clipped by 4 bases and J by 1 base, with 14 bases between them. The CDR3 sequence: CASSLGPSVNTGELFF. The CDR3 coding sequence is TGTGCCAGCAGCCTGGGACCTAGCGTGAACACCGGGGAGCTGTTTTTT.

This chain links TRBV2 with TRBJ2-7; 8 bases fit TRBD2. Germline CDR1 is SNHLY and CDR2 is FYNNEI. The V segment lost 4 bases and the J segment 2 bases; nucleotides outside the gene matches: 13. The length of the CDR3 is 17 residues. CDR3 residues: CASSVRTPYGGAYEQYF. The CDR3 DNA reads as TGTGCCAGCAGTGTTCGGACCCCCTACGGGGGGGCCTACGAGCAGTACTTC.

The rearrangement joins TRBV6-5 to TRBJ1-2; D remains ambiguous. This CDR3 is built from 13 residues. Germline CDR1 is MNHEY and CDR2 is SVGAGI. Trimming pared 9 bases from V and 4 bases from J, leaving 15 bases between. The CDR3 region has the DNA TGTGCCAGTAGTGGTGGCAGCCGCTATGGCTACACCTTC. Translating it yields CASSGGSRYGYTF.

The gene calls are TRBV5-1 and TRBJ1-5, with D unresolved. The germline V gene encodes CDR1 SGHRS and CDR2 YFSETQ. This CDR3 comprises 13 residues. Trimming stripped 1 base from V and 4 bases from J, with 6 bases between. This chain's CDR3 is CASSLSENQPQHF. DNA for the CDR3: TGCGCCAGCAGCTTGTCTGAAAATCAGCCCCAGCATTTT.

The gene calls are TRBV14 and TRBJ1-2; no definite D call. Germline V CDR1 and CDR2: SGHDN, FVKESK. The V end was cut by 0 bases, the J end by 5 bases, with 13 bases between. This CDR3 contains 15 residues. CDR3 loop: CASSQDDIPGYGYTF. CDR3 in DNA: TGTGCCAGCAGCCAAGATGACATACCAGGATATGGCTACACCTTC. Variable domain in full (rest from reference TRBV14 and TRBJ1-2): EAGVTQFPSHSVIEKGQTVTLRCDPISGHDNLYWYRRVMGKEIKFLLHFVKESKQDESGMPNNRFLAERTGGTYSTLKVQPAELEDSGVYFCASSQDDIPGYGYTFGSGTRLTVV.

This chain links TRBV5-1 with TRBJ2-7; a possible D gene is TRBD2 (6 bases). V dropped 0 bases and J dropped 2 bases, with 9 bases sitting between them. This CDR3 contains 14 residues. Per the germline V gene, CDR1 is SGHRS and CDR2 is YFSETQ. The CDR3 DNA sequence: TGCGCCAGCAGCTTGGGCAGGACTACCTACGAGCAGTACTTC. The encoded protein is CASSLGRTTYEQYF.

The gene calls are TRBV6-6 and TRBJ2-1, with a tentative D call TRBD2 (5 bases). Trimming took 6 bases from V and 0 from J, leaving 15 bases between them. The V gene's germline CDR1 is MNHNY and CDR2 SVGAGI (reference sequence). The CDR3 is 16 amino acids. The CDR3 DNA follows: TGTGCCAGCAGGGGAGTGAGAGCGGCCTCCTACAATGAGCAGTTCTTC. Protein: CASRGVRAASYNEQFF.

The chain recombines TRBV5-4 with TRBJ2-5, with TRBD2 matching 13 bases. This CDR3 contains 16 residues. The germline gives CDR1 SGHNT, CDR2 YYREEE (reference sequence). The J segment lost 5 bases and the V segment lost 4 bases, leaving 8 bases of the junction unmatched. CDR3 sequence: CASSDGLAGVGETQYF. The CDR3 nucleotides read TGTGCCAGCAGCGATGGACTAGCGGGAGTGGGGGAGACCCAGTACTTC.

V and J are TRBV10-2 and TRBJ2-5; D might be TRBD1 or TRBD2, each matching 5 bases. The CDR3 has 18 residues. Trimming removed 3 bases from V and 5 bases from J, with 25 bases in between. Germline values: CDR1 WSHSY, CDR2 SAAADI. The CDR3 DNA is TGCGCCAGCAGTGATCTAGGCCCTAGGACTTTAGCAGGGGAGACCCAGTACTTC. Amino acid sequence: CASSDLGPRTLAGETQYF.

This chain connects TRBV18 to TRBJ2-4; D unresolved. V shed 3 bases and J shed 8 bases, with 8 bases lying between them. Germline CDR1 is KGHSH and CDR2 is LQKENI. This CDR3 has 12 residues. This CDR3 is CASSPLRDIQYF. The CDR3 DNA follows: TGTGCCAGCTCACCGCTCCGGGACATTCAGTACTTC.

This chain links TRBV30 with TRBJ1-3; TRBD1 aligns across 11 bases. This CDR3 region has 15 residues. The ends lost 6 bases at V and 2 bases at J; junction bases unmatched: 6. CDR1 and CDR2 (germline): GTSNPN, SVGIG (reference sequence). This CDR3 is CACQGTGGPGNTIYF. Here the CDR3 DNA reads TGTGCCTGCCAAGGGACAGGGGGACCTGGAAACACCATATATTTT.

The table lists this clone with a count of one. The chain uses TRBV5-4 and TRBJ2-5, with D possibly matching TRBD2 (6 bases). The CDR3 extends over 17 amino acids. V was trimmed by 1 base and J by 1 base, leaving 17 bases between them. Germline lookup yields CDR1 SGHNT and CDR2 YYREEE (reference sequence). The CDR3 reads CASSLRGKSLFQETQYF. The CDR3 DNA reads TGTGCCAGCAGCTTGCGGGGGAAGAGTTTGTTCCAAGAGACCCAGTACTTC.

This chain joins TRBV5-4 and TRBJ1-5; a weak D match, TRBD1 (5 bases). The CDR3 spans 17 residues. Germline CDR1 SGHNT, CDR2 YYREEE (reference sequence). Trimming stripped 0 bases from V and 0 bases from J, with 13 bases between. The CDR3 DNA reads TGTGCCAGCAGCTTGGGAGGAGGGGTGTATAGCAATCAGCCCCAGCATTTT. It codes for CASSLGGGVYSNQPQHF.

Turning to this clone: A read error may produce the germline difference seen at one junction end. The identical CDR3 is also encoded by other nucleotide sequences in the sample. The CDR3 sequence is CAWSVRGIPEAFF. In nucleotides, the CDR3 is TGTGCCTGGAGTGTACGGGGGATCCCTGAAGCTTTTTTT. The chain recombines TRBV30 with TRBJ1-1, with D possibly matching TRBD1 (5 bases). The CDR3 spans 13 residues. Looked up from germline, CDR1 is GTSNPN and CDR2 is SVGIG (reference sequence).

The V call is TRBV20-1, the J call TRBJ2-5; TRBD2 might be the D (5 bases). With 7 bases removed from V and 5 bases from J, the gap between germline ends came to 11 bases. Germline V CDR1 and CDR2: DFQATT, SNEGSKA (reference sequence). CDR3 size: 11 residues. Here the CDR3 DNA reads TGCAGTGTTGAGGGAGATGAGACCCAGTACTTC. Translation: CSVEGDETQYF.

The chain recombines TRBV2 with TRBJ1-6; D unresolved. This CDR3 has 13 residues. V was cut by 6 bases and J by 11 bases, with 14 bases left in between. The germline V gene encodes CDR1 SNHLY and CDR2 FYNNEI. CDR3 nucleotide sequence: TGTGCCAGCAGACCCCCTCTCCGGGCACCCCTCCACTTT. It translates to CASRPPLRAPLHF.

The chain carries TRBV6-5 and TRBJ1-4; maybe TRBD1 (5 bases). This CDR3 comprises 11 residues. Trimming shortened V by 6 bases and J by 7 bases, and 6 bases separated the two germline ends. CDR1 and CDR2 (germline): MNHEY, SVGAGI. CDR3 sequence: CASSGGEKLFF. CDR3 in DNA: TGTGCCAGCAGCGGGGGTGAAAAACTGTTTTTT.

A few counts support this clone. This rearrangement joins TRBV9 to TRBJ2-5; TRBD2 matches at 8 bases. Looked up from germline, CDR1 is SGDLS and CDR2 is YYNGEE. This CDR3 spans 17 amino acids. V gave up 0 bases and J gave up 4 bases; unmatched junction bases: 11. CDR3 coding DNA: TGTGCCAGCAGCGTAGGGAACGGGGGGGCCTTGTTAGAGACCCAGTACTTC. Protein sequence: CASSVGNGGALLETQYF.

The chain carries TRBV9 and TRBJ2-2; D is possibly TRBD1 or TRBD2 (6 bases each). This CDR3 spans 16 amino acids. CDR1 is SGDLS and CDR2 is YYNGEE in the germline V gene. V lost 0 bases to trimming and J lost 5 bases, with 14 bases between them. In DNA form, the CDR3 reads TGTGCCAGCAGCGTAGGAGGGGGGCCGGGAACCGGGGAGCTGTTTTTT. Amino acid sequence: CASSVGGGPGTGELFF.